Each of the 30 T cell receptor beta chains below was sequenced from the same sample in a study of CXCR3-negative and CXCR3-positive naive CD8 T cells. All TRB cDNA libraries came from 5' RACE performed with UMI labels. From its re-call of the 5' RACE reads, TCRdb lists each CDR3 protein once, without DNA. Recorded here are 90,000 to 100,000 distinct CDR3 sequences; the top ten clones represent around 1.5%. The source material was naive CXCR3- CD8+ T cells from blood. Specified subset: CD45RO-CCR7+CD27+CD95- naive CD8+ T cells lacking CXCR3 (TNR3-). The receptors stem from a human donor in good health. Some clones in this sample may be carry-over from other donors' samples.

The chain links TRBV10-2 to TRBJ1-1. Germline V gene data show CDR1 as WSHSY and CDR2 as SAAADI. CDR3 length: 13 residues. The CDR3: CASREGPVDEAFF.

The V gene is TRBV29-1, the J gene TRBJ2-7; TCRdb indicates TRBD1, and absent DNA this call remains unverified. This CDR3 contains 14 residues. Germline assignment: CDR1 SQVTM and CDR2 ANQGSEA. The CDR3 is CSVAGTLGTYEQYF.

The chain is built from TRBV3-1 and TRBJ2-7. Germline assignment: CDR1 LGHDT and CDR2 YNNKEL (reference sequence). This CDR3 spans 12 amino acids. CDR3: CASSASSYEQYF.

The chain carries TRBV12-3 or TRBV12-4 and TRBJ2-5; there is no DNA to check the TCRdb D call of TRBD2. This CDR3 comprises 16 residues. CDR3 sequence reads: CASSPKGGRFGETQYF.

This rearrangement joins TRBV4-2 to TRBJ2-1; the D gene TCRdb calls, TRBD1, cannot be checked with no DNA. Germline CDR1 LGHNA, CDR2 YNFKEQ. The CDR3 is made up of 17 amino acids. The CDR3 region is CASSPASGTGAHNEQFF.

J is TRBJ2-2 and V is TRBV7-8; TCRdb's assignment of TRBD1 cannot be checked, as there is no DNA. The CDR3 consists of 14 residues. Germline V CDR1 and CDR2: SGHVS, FQNEAQ. CDR3 in amino acids: CASSLGGGDGELFF.

This chain connects TRBV6-6 to TRBJ2-7. This CDR3 region has 15 residues. Looked up from germline, CDR1 is MNHNY and CDR2 is SVGAGI (reference sequence). The CDR3 sequence: CASRLYTEFIYEQYF.

The chain uses TRBV29-1 and TRBJ2-3; TCRdb's D call, TRBD2, is unchecked because there is no DNA. Germline CDR1 is SQVTM and CDR2 is ANQGSEA. This CDR3 is built from 14 residues. CDR3 region: CSVEGDYQLDTQYF.

CDR3 protein: CASSLTAGGITGELFF. The chain is built from TRBV7-3 and TRBJ2-2; as DNA is missing, the TRBD1 call by TCRdb cannot be tested. This CDR3 has 16 residues. Looked up from germline, CDR1 is SGHTA and CDR2 is FQGTGA.

CDR3 amino acids: CASSLGGTEQYF. V is TRBV12-3 or TRBV12-4 and J is TRBJ2-7. This CDR3 has 12 residues.

The gene calls are TRBV25-1 and TRBJ2-2; TCRdb selects TRBD1, and the lack of DNA leaves this call unchecked. The CDR3 runs 14 residues. Germline loops: CDR1 MGHDK, CDR2 SYGVNS. This chain's CDR3 is CASSVRQFTGELFF.

The V and J genes are TRBV4-2 and TRBJ2-5; no DNA is available, so the TRBD2 call from TCRdb remains unchecked. From germline, CDR1 is LGHNA and CDR2 YNFKEQ. The CDR3 covers 17 residues. The CDR3 loop reads CASSAMGETSGQETQYF.

The gene calls are TRBV28 and TRBJ2-7; checking the TCRdb D call of TRBD1 is not possible without DNA. The CDR3 runs 16 residues. Germline CDR1 MDHEN, CDR2 SYDVKM. The CDR3 is CASSSPRGGGRYEQYF.

The rearrangement links TRBV7-6 to TRBJ2-2; TCRdb outputs TRBD2, but without DNA this stays unchecked. CDR3 length equals 16 residues. Germline V gives CDR1 SGHVS, CDR2 FNYEAQ. The CDR3 here is CASRIGLERNTGELFF.

The V call is TRBV7-2, the J call TRBJ2-3; there is no DNA to check the TCRdb D call of TRBD2. This CDR3 contains 16 residues. Per the germline V gene, CDR1 is SGHTA and CDR2 is FQGNSA. The CDR3 loop is CASSFFSGGITDTQYF.

The chain has TRBV28 and TRBJ2-7; TCRdb proposes TRBD1, but this gene call is untestable without DNA. The germline V gene encodes CDR1 MDHEN and CDR2 SYDVKM. The CDR3 covers 14 residues. CDR3 loop: CASSAPGSSYEQYF.

J is TRBJ2-7 and V is TRBV4-3; TCRdb selects TRBD1, and the lack of DNA leaves this call unchecked. The CDR3 is 17 residues long. Germline V gene sequence: CDR1 LGHNA, CDR2 YSLEER. CDR3 sequence: CASSHTSSGTGAHEQYF.

V usage is TRBV29-1 and J usage is TRBJ2-7. CDR3 length: 11 amino acids. Germline V CDR1 and CDR2: SQVTM, ANQGSEA. The chain's CDR3 is CSVEFEGKQYF.

The chain combines TRBV20-1 with TRBJ1-2. This CDR3 contains 13 residues. Germline V gene sequence: CDR1 DFQATT, CDR2 SNEGSKA (reference sequence). CDR3 sequence: CSARDRANYGYTF.

The chain has TRBV9 and TRBJ1-2. The germline V gene has CDR1 SGDLS and CDR2 YYNGEE. CDR3 size: 17 residues. This CDR3 reads CASSARGAELNNYGYTF.

The chain links TRBV29-1 to TRBJ1-1. Germline assignment: CDR1 SQVTM and CDR2 ANQGSEA. This CDR3 comprises 11 residues. CDR3 region: CSALRNTEAFF.

The CDR3 here is CASSQDRDWGSPLHF. The chain combines TRBV4-3 with TRBJ1-6; TCRdb's D call of TRBD1 is untestable without DNA. Germline assignment: CDR1 LGHNA and CDR2 YSLEER. The CDR3 runs to 15 residues.

V is TRBV5-1 and J is TRBJ2-7. The CDR3 is 14 amino acids. Germline V gives CDR1 SGHRS, CDR2 YFSETQ. The CDR3 region is CASSLSIGSYEQYF.

This chain links TRBV7-2 with TRBJ2-7; the D call of TRBD1 rests on TCRdb alone, since no DNA is present to check it. CDR3 length: 18 amino acids. Germline CDR1 SGHTA, CDR2 FQGNSA. The CDR3 sequence: CASSLDGTGGFLLDEQYF.

CDR3: CASSFNDGPSYNEQFF. The rearrangement links TRBV5-1 to TRBJ2-1. CDR3 length: 16 residues. Germline CDR1 SGHRS, CDR2 YFSETQ.

The rearrangement uses TRBV7-9 and TRBJ2-1; lacking DNA, the TRBD1 call made by TCRdb goes unchecked. CDR3 length: 16 residues. Germline V gives CDR1 SEHNR, CDR2 FQNEAQ (reference sequence). The CDR3 here is CASSSGTGVRYNEQFF.

The chain couples TRBV25-1 to TRBJ2-5; TCRdb selects TRBD1, and the lack of DNA leaves this call unchecked. The CDR3 extends over 14 amino acids. Germline values: CDR1 MGHDK, CDR2 SYGVNS. The CDR3 protein is CASSDRDIRETQYF.

V and J are TRBV20-1 and TRBJ2-5; TCRdb selects TRBD2, and the lack of DNA leaves this call unchecked. This CDR3 is 12 amino acids long. Per germline, CDR1 DFQATT and CDR2 SNEGSKA (reference sequence). CDR3 protein: CSAREAGETQYF.

The chain joins TRBV7-9 to TRBJ2-1; there is no DNA to check the TCRdb D call of TRBD2. CDR1 and CDR2 from the germline V gene are SEHNR and FQNEAQ (reference sequence). CDR3 length equals 13 residues. CDR3 loop: CVAEAPLGHEQFF. Full variable domain (rest looked up from reference TRBV7-9 and TRBJ2-1): DTGVSQNPRHKITKRGQNVTFRCDPISEHNRLYWYRQTLGQGPEFLTYFQNEAQLEKSRLLSDRFSAERPKGSFSTLEIQRTEQGDSAMYLCVAEAPLGHEQFFGPGTRLTVL.

The J gene is TRBJ1-2, the V gene TRBV5-1; TCRdb selects TRBD1, and the lack of DNA leaves this call unchecked. The CDR3 totals 13 residues. Germline-derived CDR1 and CDR2 are SGHRS and YFSETQ. Here the CDR3 reads CASSLDAGDGYTF.